This TCR beta chain is drawn from a study of technical replicates of blood from several donors. The CDR3 extends over 15 amino acids. Germline CDR1 and CDR2: MNHEY and SMNVEV (reference sequence). The V end lost 6 bases, the J end lost 4 bases, and 19 bases lay between the germline ends. This table comes from immunoSEQ multiplex PCR, and its TCRdb copy is limited to in-frame clones, with some not included. The sample holds tens of thousands of clones, just over 95% seen once. This TCR was sampled from a human donor in good health. The sample comprised T cells isolated from PBMCs. This chain uses TRBV27 with TRBJ2-7; D might be TRBD1 (5 bases). CDR3 amino acids: CASRLIQGPIYEQYF. CDR3 nucleotides: TGTGCCAGCAGACTAATCCAGGGCCCTATTTACGAGCAGTACTTC.